This T cell receptor beta chain was sequenced during a study of patients and donors after allogeneic stem cell transplantation. This clonotype was seen more than once but under ten times. TCRdb reprocessed the RT-PCR reads with MiXCR, giving one entry per CDR3 protein. The profile shows 800,000 to 1,000,000 distinct CDR3 sequences, approximately 19% of them singletons. The CDR3 is 14 amino acids. V was pared by 3 bases and J by 5 bases, with 10 bases between. Germline V gene data show CDR1 as ENHRY and CDR2 as SYGVKD. The chain recombines TRBV10-3 with TRBJ1-4; TRBD1 might be the D (5 bases). Sequenced sample: blood, either unsorted or a sorted T cell fraction (not recorded which). The receptor was isolated from a human donor who was either an allogeneic HSCT recipient or a stem cell or donor lymphocyte infusion donor (not recorded which). It is not recorded whose cells these are; they may come from a transplant donor. CDR3 bases: TGTGCCATCAGTGACGGGGCGGCAAATGAAAAACTGTTTTTT. It yields the protein CAISDGAANEKLFF.